This T cell receptor (beta chain) appears in the sequencing data of a study of beta chain features in type 1 diabetes. At the level of the study: Sorted cell examination encompassed around 100,000,000 cells across all samples.

The sample holds a few counts of this clone. Its matching antigen is unknown. The CDR3 spans 14 residues. Germline V gene data show CDR1 as SGHNT and CDR2 as YYREEE (reference sequence). V shed 0 bases and J shed 5 bases, with 11 bases lying between them. Central memory, naive, regulatory and stem cell-like memory CD4+ cells were sorted by CD45RO/CCR7/CD25/CD127/CD95/CD27. Findings of the study overall: Moderate yet significant TCRB CDR3 shortening was seen in Type 1 diabetes patients in all four CD4+ subsets. Healthy donors had naive, central memory and Treg TCRB repertoires that appeared less similar than those seen among patients.

The authors reverse transcribed all of the isolated RNA, so sequencing captured expressed TCRB transcripts. The assay was immunoSEQ multiplex PCR, and TCRdb's table has in-frame clones only and misses some. The sample yields roughly 140,000 clones, roughly 7.2% seen once. The V call is TRBV5-4, the J call TRBJ2-5, with D perhaps TRBD2 (5 bases). The sequenced sample was central memory CD4+ T cells from blood. The clonotype originates from a woman aged 25 to 39 in good health. DNA for the CDR3: TGTGCCAGCAGCTTGGGTGCACGAGGGGAGACCCAGTACTTC. Translated: CASSLGARGETQYF.